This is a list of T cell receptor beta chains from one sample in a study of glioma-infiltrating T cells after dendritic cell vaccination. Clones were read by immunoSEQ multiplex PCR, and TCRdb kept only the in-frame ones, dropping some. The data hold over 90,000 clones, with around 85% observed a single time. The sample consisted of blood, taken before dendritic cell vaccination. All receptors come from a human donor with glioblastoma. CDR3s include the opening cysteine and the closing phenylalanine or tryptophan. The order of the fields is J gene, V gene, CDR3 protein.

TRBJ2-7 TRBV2 CASSVESGHSSYEQYF
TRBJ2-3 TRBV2 CASQRAGGVDTQYF
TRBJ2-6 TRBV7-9 CASSDSGGPGANVLTF
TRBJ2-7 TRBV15 CATSTPGGYEQYF
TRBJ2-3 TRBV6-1 CASSPSPRDTQYF
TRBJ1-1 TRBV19 CASSIYGRVTEAFF
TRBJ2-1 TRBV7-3 CASSFLGRADNEQFF
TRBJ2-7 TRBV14 CASNVAGGSYEQYF
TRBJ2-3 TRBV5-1 CASRTGTVSTDTQYF
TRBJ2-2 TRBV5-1 CASSSPSGGDTGELFF
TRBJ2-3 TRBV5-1 CATAEGGSTDTQYF
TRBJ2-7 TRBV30 CAWSVTGLGEQYF
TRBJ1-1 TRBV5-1 CASSSRDLTTEAFF
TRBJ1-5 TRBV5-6 CASSLESGIPNQPQHF
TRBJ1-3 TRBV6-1 CASSAYRVSGNTIYF
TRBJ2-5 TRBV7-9 CASSAGTLQETQYF
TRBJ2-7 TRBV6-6 CASSYSAGPHHEQYF
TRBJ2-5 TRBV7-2 CASSFTVETQYF
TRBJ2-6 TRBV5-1 CASSLVGAAGANVLTF
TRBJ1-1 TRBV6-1 CASSPLGQGGVVAFF
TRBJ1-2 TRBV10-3 CAISAGTEGGYTF
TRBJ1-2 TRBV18 CASSPSRDRVGGYTF
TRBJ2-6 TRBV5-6 CASSLFSGSSGANVLTF
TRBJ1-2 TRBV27 CASSFQGGGYTF
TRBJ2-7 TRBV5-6 CASSAPSGTYEQYF
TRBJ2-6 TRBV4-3 CASSHLPRGQGKTGANVLTF
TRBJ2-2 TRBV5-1 CASSYEAVTNTGELFF
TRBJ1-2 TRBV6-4 CAGTEQGPGYGYTF
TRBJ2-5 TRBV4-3 CASSYGQGAHETQYF
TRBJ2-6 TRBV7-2 CASSPGTGLPVLTF
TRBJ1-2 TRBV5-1 CASSPLAQGGTYGYTF
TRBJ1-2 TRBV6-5 CASRATGRGYTF
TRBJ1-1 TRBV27 CASSLSMGRRGRREAFF
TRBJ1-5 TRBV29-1 CSVDQGGNQPQHF
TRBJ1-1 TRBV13 CATAGWNTEAFF
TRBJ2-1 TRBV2 CASREQGNDEQFF
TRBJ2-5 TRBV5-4 CASSLTGYQETQYF
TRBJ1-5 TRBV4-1 CASSLTGQGSNQPQHF
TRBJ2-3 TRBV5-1 CASSLEAGISTDTQYF
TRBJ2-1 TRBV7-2 CASSSGQGTYNEQFF
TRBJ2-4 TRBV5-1 CASREGALAKNIQYF